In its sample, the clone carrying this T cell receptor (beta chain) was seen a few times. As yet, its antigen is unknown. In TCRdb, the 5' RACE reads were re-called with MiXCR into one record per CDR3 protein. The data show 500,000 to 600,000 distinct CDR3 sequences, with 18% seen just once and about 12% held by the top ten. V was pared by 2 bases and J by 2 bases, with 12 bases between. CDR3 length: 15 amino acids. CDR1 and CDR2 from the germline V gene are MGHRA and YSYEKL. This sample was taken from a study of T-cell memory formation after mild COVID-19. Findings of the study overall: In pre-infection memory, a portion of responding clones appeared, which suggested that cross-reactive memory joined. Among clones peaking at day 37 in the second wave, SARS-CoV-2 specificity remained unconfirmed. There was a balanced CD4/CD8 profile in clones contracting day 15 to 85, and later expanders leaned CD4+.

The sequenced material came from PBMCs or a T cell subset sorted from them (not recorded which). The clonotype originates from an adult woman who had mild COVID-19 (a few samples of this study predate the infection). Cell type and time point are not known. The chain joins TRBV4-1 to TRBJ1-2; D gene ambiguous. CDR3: CASSQPRRQNYGYTF. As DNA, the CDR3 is TGCGCCAGCAGCCAACCGCGCCGCCAGAACTATGGCTACACCTTC.